Detailed here is one T cell receptor (beta chain). The entry originates in a study of technical replicates of blood from several donors. Method: immunoSEQ multiplex PCR; TCRdb's copy keeps in-frame clones and lacks some. The sample gives about 67,000 clones, 95% to 97% of which show up once; more than 0.25% is in the top ten. This CDR3 has 16 residues. The V gene's germline CDR1 is ENHRY and CDR2 SYGVKD. V lost 0 bases and J lost 5; bases outside the gene matches: 10. The source of this sequence is a human donor in good health. V gene TRBV10-3 combines with J gene TRBJ2-7; 7 bases fit TRBD2. The sample comprised T cells isolated from PBMCs. In DNA form, the CDR3 reads TGTGCCATCAGTGAGTCTTATTGGGAGGGCTCTGACGAGCAGTACTTC. Its translation: CAISESYWEGSDEQYF.